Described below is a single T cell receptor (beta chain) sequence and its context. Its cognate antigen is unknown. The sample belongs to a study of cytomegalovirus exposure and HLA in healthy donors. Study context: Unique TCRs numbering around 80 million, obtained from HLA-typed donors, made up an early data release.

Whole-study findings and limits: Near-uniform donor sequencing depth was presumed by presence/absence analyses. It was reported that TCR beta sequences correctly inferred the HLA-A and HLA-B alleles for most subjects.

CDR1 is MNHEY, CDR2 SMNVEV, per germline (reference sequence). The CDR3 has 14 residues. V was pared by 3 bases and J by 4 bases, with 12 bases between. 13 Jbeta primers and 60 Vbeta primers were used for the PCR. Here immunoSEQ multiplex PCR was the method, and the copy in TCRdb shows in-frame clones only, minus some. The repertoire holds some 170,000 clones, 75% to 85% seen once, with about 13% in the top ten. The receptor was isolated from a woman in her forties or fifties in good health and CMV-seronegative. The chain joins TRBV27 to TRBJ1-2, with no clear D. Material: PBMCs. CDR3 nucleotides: TGTGCCAGCAGTTTGAATGGAGCAGTCTATGGCTACACCTTC. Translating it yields CASSLNGAVYGYTF.